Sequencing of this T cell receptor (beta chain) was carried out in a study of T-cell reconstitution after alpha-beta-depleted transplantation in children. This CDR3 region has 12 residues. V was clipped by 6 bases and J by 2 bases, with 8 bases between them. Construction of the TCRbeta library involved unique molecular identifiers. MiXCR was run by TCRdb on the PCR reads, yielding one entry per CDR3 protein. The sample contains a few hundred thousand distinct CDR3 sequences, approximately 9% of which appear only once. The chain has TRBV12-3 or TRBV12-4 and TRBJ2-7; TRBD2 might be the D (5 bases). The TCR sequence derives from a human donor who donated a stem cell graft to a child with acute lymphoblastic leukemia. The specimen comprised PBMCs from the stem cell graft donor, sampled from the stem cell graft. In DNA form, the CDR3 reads TGTGCCAGCAGACCCGGGACCTACGAGCAGTACTTC. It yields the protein CASRPGTYEQYF.